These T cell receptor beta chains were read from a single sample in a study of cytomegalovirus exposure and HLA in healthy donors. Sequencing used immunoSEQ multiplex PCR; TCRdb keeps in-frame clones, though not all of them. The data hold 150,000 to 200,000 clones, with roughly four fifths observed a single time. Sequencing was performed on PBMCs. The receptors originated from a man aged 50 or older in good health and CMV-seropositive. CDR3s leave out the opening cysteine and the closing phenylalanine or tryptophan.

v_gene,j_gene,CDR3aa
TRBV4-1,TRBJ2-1,ASSQEGGRVDNEQF
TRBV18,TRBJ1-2,ASSPLRDRGRDGYT
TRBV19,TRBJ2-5,ASSSRDREETQY
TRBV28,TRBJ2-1,ASSSRGQGVLRGNEQF
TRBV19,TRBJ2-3,ASASQGTDTQY
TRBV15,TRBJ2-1,ATGKAVDLAGVRNEQF
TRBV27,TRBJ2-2,ASSFQTTGFGELF
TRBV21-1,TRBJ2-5,ASSHRGSETQY
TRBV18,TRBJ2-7,ASSLEDRGYEQY
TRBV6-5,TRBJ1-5,ASSQSNSNQPQH
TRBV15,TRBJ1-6,ATSRTRGLGNSPLH
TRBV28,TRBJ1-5,ASSLRPRGNQPQH
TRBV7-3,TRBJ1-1,ASSLTSGDTEAF
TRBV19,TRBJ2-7,ASSWGTSPAYEQY
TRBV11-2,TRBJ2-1,ASTPGQGVNEQF
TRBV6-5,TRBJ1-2,ASTSGTEYGYT
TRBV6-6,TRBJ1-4,ASSPSNEKLF
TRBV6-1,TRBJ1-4,ASCRAAGSEKLF
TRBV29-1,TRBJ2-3,SVDGQTTDTQY